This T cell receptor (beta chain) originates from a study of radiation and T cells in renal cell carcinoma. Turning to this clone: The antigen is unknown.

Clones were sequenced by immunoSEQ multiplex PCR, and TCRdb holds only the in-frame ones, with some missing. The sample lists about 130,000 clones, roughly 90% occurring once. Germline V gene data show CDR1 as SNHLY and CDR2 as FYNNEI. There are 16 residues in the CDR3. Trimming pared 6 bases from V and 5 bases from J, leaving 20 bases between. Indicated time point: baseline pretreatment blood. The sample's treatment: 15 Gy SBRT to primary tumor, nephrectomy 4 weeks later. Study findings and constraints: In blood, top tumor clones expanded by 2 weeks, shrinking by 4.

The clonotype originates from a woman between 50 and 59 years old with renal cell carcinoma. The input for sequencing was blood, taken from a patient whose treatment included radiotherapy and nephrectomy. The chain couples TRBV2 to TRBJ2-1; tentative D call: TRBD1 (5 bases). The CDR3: CASSRFSDSLNNEQFF. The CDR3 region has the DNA TGTGCCAGCAGCCGGTTCAGCGACAGCCTCAACAATGAGCAGTTCTTC.